This TCR beta chain was sequenced for a study of T cell responses to AZD1222 COVID-19 vaccine. The analysis combined second doses at about 4 or about 12 weeks. Ten or more counts support this clone. The V end was cut by 6 bases, the J end by 1 base, with 9 bases between. Germline CDR1 is MNHEY and CDR2 is SVGAGI. The CDR3 runs to 14 residues. Measured with immunoSEQ multiplex PCR; TCRdb has only the in-frame clones, and not every one. The table records over 120,000 clones, about 82% of them present only once. The chain combines TRBV6-5 with TRBJ1-4, with D possibly matching TRBD1 (6 bases). This receptor was identified in an adult who received the AZD1222 COVID-19 vaccine. The sample in question was peripheral blood, obtained 28 days after the second AZD1222 dose. CDR3 loop: CASSPQGTNEKLFF. CDR3 nucleotides: TGTGCCAGCAGCCCACAGGGAACTAATGAAAAACTGTTTTTT.